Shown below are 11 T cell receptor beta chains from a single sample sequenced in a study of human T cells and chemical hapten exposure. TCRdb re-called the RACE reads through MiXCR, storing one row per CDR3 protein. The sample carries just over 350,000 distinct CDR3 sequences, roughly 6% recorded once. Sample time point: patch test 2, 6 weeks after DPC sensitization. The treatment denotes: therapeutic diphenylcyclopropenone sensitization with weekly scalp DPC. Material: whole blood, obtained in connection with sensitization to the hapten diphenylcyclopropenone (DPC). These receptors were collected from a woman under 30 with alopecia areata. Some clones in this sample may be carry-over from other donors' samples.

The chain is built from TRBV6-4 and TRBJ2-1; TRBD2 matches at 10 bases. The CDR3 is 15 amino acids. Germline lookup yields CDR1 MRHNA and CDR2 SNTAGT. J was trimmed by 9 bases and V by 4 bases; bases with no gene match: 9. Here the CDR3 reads CASSASGGAFTEQFF. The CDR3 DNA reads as TGTGCCAGCAGTGCGAGCGGGGGGGCCTTTACTGAGCAGTTCTTC.

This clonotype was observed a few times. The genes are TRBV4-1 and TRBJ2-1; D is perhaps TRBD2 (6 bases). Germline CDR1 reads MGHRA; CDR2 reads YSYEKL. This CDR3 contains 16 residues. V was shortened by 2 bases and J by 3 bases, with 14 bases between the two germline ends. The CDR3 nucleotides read TGCGCCAGCAGCCAAAGGGAAGGGGACTTCTACAATGAGCAGTTCTTC. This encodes CASSQREGDFYNEQFF.

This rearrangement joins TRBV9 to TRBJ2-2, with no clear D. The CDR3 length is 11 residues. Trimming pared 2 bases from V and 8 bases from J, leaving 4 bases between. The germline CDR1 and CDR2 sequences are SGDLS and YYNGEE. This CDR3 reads CASSVSGELFF. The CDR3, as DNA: TGTGCCAGCAGCGTGTCGGGGGAGCTGTTTTTT.

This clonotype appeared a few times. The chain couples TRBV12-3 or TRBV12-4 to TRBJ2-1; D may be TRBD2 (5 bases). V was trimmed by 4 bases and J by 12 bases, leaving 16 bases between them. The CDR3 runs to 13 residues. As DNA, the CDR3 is TGTGCCAGCAGTTACGGAGGCCCAAGCGGGCAGTTCTTC. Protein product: CASSYGGPSGQFF.

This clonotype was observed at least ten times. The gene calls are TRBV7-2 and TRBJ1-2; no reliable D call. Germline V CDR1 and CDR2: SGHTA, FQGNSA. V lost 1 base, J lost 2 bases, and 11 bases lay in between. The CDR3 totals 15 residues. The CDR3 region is CASSLDLGNNYGYTF. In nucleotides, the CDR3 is TGTGCCAGCAGCTTAGATCTGGGTAACAACTATGGCTACACCTTC.

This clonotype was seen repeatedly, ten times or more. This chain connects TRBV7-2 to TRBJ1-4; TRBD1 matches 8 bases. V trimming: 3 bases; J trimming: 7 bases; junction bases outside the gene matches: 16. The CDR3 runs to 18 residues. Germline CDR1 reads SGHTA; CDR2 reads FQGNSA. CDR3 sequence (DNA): TGTGCCAGCAGCTTCGTAGAGACCTATCAGGGGGCGGGTGAAAAACTGTTTTTT. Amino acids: CASSFVETYQGAGEKLFF.

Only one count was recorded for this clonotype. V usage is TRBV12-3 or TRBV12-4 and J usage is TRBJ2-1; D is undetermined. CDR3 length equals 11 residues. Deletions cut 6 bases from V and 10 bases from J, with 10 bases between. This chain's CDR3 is CASRTLGEQFF. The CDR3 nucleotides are TGTGCCAGCAGAACGCTCGGGGAGCAGTTCTTC.

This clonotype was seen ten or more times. The CDR3 DNA is TGTGCCACCAGCAGAGGGGACTTACAGAAAGGCAAAAACATTCAGTACTTC. Translating it yields CATSRGDLQKGKNIQYF. The chain couples TRBV15 to TRBJ2-4; maybe TRBD2 (6 bases). The CDR3 sequence is 17 residues long. The V gene's germline CDR1 is LNHNV and CDR2 YYDKDF (reference sequence). V lost 1 base and J lost 3, with 16 bases in between.

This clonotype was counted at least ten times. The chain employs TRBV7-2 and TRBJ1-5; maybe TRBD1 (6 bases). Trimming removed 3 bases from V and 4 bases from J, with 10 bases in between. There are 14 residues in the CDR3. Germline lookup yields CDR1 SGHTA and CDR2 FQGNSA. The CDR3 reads CASSFTRGNQPQHF. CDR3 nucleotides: TGTGCCAGCAGCTTCACAAGGGGGAATCAGCCCCAGCATTTT.

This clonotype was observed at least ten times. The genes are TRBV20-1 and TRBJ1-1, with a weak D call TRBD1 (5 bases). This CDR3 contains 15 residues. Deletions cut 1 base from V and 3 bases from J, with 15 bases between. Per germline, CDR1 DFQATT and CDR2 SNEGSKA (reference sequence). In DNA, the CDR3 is TGCAGTGCTAGAGGGGGAGGGGCCCGGGACACTGAAGCTTTCTTT. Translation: CSARGGGARDTEAFF.

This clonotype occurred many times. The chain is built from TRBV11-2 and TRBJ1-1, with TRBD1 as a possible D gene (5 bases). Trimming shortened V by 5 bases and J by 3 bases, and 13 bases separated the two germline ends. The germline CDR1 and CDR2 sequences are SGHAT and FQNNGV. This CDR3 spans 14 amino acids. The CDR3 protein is CASSAMKGDTEAFF. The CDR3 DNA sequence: TGTGCCAGCAGCGCAATGAAAGGGGACACTGAAGCTTTCTTT. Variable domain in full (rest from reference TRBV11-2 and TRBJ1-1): EAGVAQSPRYKIIEKRQSVAFWCNPISGHATLYWYQQILGQGPKLLIQFQNNGVVDDSQLPKDRFSAERLKGVDSTLKIQPAKLEDSAVYLCASSAMKGDTEAFFGQGTRLTVV.